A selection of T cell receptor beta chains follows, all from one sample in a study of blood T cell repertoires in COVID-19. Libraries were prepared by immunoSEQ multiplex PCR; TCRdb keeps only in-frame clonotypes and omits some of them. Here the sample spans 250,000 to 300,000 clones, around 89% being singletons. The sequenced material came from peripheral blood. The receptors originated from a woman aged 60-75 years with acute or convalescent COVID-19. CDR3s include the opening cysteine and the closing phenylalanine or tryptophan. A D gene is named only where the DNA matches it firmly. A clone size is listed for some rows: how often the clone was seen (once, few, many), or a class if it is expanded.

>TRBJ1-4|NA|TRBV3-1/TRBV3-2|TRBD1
TGTGCCAGCAGCCAAGATGTGACAGGGGATGAAAAACTGTTTTTT
CASSQDVTGDEKLFF
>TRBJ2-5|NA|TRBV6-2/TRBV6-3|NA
TGTGCCAGCAGCCTTCGAAGGGGGTTGGAGACCCAGTACTTC
CASSLRRGLETQYF
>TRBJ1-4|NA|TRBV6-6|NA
TGTGCCAGCAGTTCGAAAGCGACAGGTGGCGAAAAACTGTTTTTT
CASSSKATGGEKLFF
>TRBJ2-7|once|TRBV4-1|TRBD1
TGCGCCAGCAGCCAAGTAGGGACAGGGGTGGAAGAGCAGTACTTC
CASSQVGTGVEEQYF
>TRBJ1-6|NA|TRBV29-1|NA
TGCAGCGTTTCAACAGGGCCCGCAACACCCCTCCACTTT
CSVSTGPATPLHF
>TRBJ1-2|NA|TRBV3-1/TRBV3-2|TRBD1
TGTGCCAGCAGCCAAGGGGACAGAGGCTACACCTTC
CASSQGDRGYTF
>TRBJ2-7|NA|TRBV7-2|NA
TGTGCCAGCAGCATCCTAGGGACACTAGTCTCCTACGAGCAGTACTTC
CASSILGTLVSYEQYF
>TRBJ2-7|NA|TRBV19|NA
TGTGCCAGTAGTATAAGCGCCAGCTCCTACGAGCAGTACTTC
CASSISASSYEQYF
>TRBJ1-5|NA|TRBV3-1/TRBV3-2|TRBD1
TGTGCCAGCAGCCAAGGGACAGGGGGCGGTCAGCCCCAGCATTTT
CASSQGTGGGQPQHF
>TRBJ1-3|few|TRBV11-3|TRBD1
TGTGCCAGCAGCTTAGGATCCGGGACAGAGAGTGGAAACACCATATATTTT
CASSLGSGTESGNTIYF
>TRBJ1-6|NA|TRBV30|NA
TGTGCCTGGAGTTTCCTCATCCCGGGGGGCAGTTCACCCCTCCACTTT
CAWSFLIPGGSSPLHF
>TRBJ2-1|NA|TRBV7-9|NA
TGTGCCAGCAGCTTAGAGGGGCGGAACAATGAGCAGTTCTTC
CASSLEGRNNEQFF
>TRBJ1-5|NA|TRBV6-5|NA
TGTGCCAGCAGTTACTCGGGGGGGCCAGACAATCAGCCCCAGCATTTT
CASSYSGGPDNQPQHF
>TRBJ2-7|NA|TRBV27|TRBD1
TGTGCCAGCAGTCCCTCGACAGGGCACCTTTCCTACGAGCAGTACTTC
CASSPSTGHLSYEQYF
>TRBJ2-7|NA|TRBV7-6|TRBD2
TGTGCCAGCAGCCCGCGGGCGGGAGACGAGCAGTACTTC
CASSPRAGDEQYF
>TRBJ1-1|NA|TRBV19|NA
TGTGCCAGTAGTATAGCAGGGTTGAACACTGAAGCTTTCTTT
CASSIAGLNTEAFF
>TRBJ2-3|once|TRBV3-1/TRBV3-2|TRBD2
TGTGCCAGCAGCCACGGACTAGCCGCAGATACGCAGTATTTT
CASSHGLAADTQYF
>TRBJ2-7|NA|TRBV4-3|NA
TGCGCCAGCAGCCTGGGACTCACCTCCTACGAGCAGTACTTC
CASSLGLTSYEQYF
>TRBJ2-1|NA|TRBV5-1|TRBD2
TGCGCCAGCAGCTGGGAGGGCAACTACAATGAGCAGTTCTTC
CASSWEGNYNEQFF
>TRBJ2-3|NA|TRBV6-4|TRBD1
TGTGCCAGCATCAGGGACAGGGGGCGAACGGCTCCCCCGAGCACAGATACGCAGTATTTT
CASIRDRGRTAPPSTDTQYF
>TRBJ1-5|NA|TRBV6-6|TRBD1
TGTGCCAGCAGCCGACAGGGGGCGTATAGCAATCAGCCCCAGCATTTT
CASSRQGAYSNQPQHF
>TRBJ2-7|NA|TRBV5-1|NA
TGCGCCAGCAGCTTCCAGGGAACCTACGAGCAGTACTTC
CASSFQGTYEQYF
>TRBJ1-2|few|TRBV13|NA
TGTGCCAGCAGCTCGAGTTGGGGGGTCTACACCTTC
CASSSSWGVYTF
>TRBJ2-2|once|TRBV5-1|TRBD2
TGCGCCAGCAGCTTGGGGCTAGCGGGGGCAAACACCGGGGAGCTGTTTTTT
CASSLGLAGANTGELFF